This is a list of T cell receptor beta chains from one sample in a study of blood T cell repertoires in COVID-19. Produced via immunoSEQ multiplex PCR; TCRdb's table is partial and in-frame only. The table includes under 250,000 clones, 85% to 90% detected once. Sequencing used peripheral blood. These receptors came from a man aged 50-59 years with COVID-19, enrolled during active disease. CDR3s include the opening cysteine and the closing phenylalanine or tryptophan. A D gene is named only where the DNA matches it firmly. The size field is filled for only some rows; it gives once, few, many or a size class.

J | length | D | size | V | CDR3 | DNA
TRBJ1-6 | 15 | TRBD1 | few | TRBV5-4 | CASSRNQGADSPLHF | TGTGCCAGCAGCAGGAATCAGGGGGCTGATTCACCCCTCCACTTT
TRBJ2-5 | 13 | TRBD1 | NA | TRBV10-3 | CAMDRVGEETQYF | TGTGCCATGGACAGGGTTGGGGAAGAGACCCAGTACTTC
TRBJ2-5 | 15 | TRBD2 | NA | TRBV5-4 | CASSLRLAGEETQYF | TGTGCCAGCAGCTTGAGACTAGCGGGGGAAGAGACCCAGTACTTC
TRBJ1-6 | 17 | TRBD1 | few | TRBV28 | CASSSVGGQVHNSPLHF | TGTGCCAGCAGTTCGGTTGGAGGACAGGTCCATAATTCACCCCTCCACTTT
TRBJ2-7 | 15 | TRBD2 | NA | TRBV11-2 | CASSSGLAGRYEQYF | TGTGCCAGCAGCTCCGGACTAGCGGGACGCTACGAGCAGTACTTC
TRBJ1-5 | 14 | NA | once | TRBV6-5 | CASLKGIGNQPQHF | TGTGCCAGCCTAAAGGGGATTGGTAATCAGCCCCAGCATTTT
TRBJ2-5 | 14 | TRBD1 | NA | TRBV11-3 | CASSKRDRAETQYF | TGTGCCAGCAGCAAACGAGACAGGGCTGAGACCCAGTACTTC
TRBJ2-1 | 18 | NA | NA | TRBV11-1 | CASSLANGWEVSYNEQFF | TGTGCCAGCAGCTTAGCAAACGGGTGGGAGGTATCCTACAATGAGCAGTTCTTC
TRBJ1-5 | 15 | TRBD1 | many | TRBV6-5 | CASKAQGASNQPQHF | TGTGCCAGCAAGGCACAGGGGGCGAGCAATCAGCCCCAGCATTTT
TRBJ1-4 | 15 | TRBD1 | NA | TRBV28 | CASAARGQGREKLFF | TGTGCCAGCGCCGCGCGGGGACAGGGTCGAGAAAAACTGTTTTTT
TRBJ2-7 | 14 | TRBD1 | NA | TRBV19 | CASSTTGGAYEQYF | TGTGCCAGTAGTACGACAGGGGGCGCCTACGAGCAGTACTTC
TRBJ2-3 | 12 | TRBD2 | NA | TRBV3-1/TRBV3-2 | CASSTGGNTQYF | TGTGCCAGCAGCACCGGGGGGAATACGCAGTATTTT
TRBJ2-3 | 13 | NA | NA | TRBV3-1/TRBV3-2 | CASSQASTDTQYF | TGTGCCAGCAGCCAGGCCAGCACAGATACGCAGTATTTT